These 10 T cell receptor beta chains originate from one sample sequenced in a study of CXCR3-negative and CXCR3-positive naive CD8 T cells. The TRB cDNA libraries were prepared by 5' RACE with UMI labels. TCRdb reworked the 5' RACE reads into one entry per CDR3 protein, no DNA. The listing contains around 140,000 distinct CDR3 sequences. Their antigens remain unidentified. General study results and limits: TRB CDR3s of CXCR3-positive naive cells were more hydrophobic than those of CXCR3-negative naive cells.

The sequenced sample was naive CXCR3+ CD8+ T cells from blood. Subset in this sample: CD45RO-CCR7+CD27+CD95- naive CD8+ T cells expressing CXCR3 (TNR3+). These receptors were taken from a human donor in good health. Some clones in this sample may be carry-over from other donors' samples.

The chain is built from TRBV28 and TRBJ1-6; TCRdb's D call of TRBD1 is untestable without DNA. CDR3 length: 16 residues. The germline CDR1 and CDR2 sequences are MDHEN and SYDVKM. CDR3 amino acids: CASGLGPLGYNSPLHF.

The genes are TRBV4-3 and TRBJ2-1; TCRdb selects TRBD1, and the lack of DNA leaves this call unchecked. The length of the CDR3 is 20 residues. Germline V gene sequence: CDR1 LGHNA, CDR2 YSLEER. The CDR3 here is CASSQDEGFGGTGGRYEQFF.

The chain is built from TRBV2 and TRBJ2-3; TCRdb lists TRBD2, though no DNA is available to test this call. Looked up from germline, CDR1 is SNHLY and CDR2 is FYNNEI. The CDR3 runs 13 residues. The CDR3 sequence is CARTSGATDTQYF. The full variable domain, rest sourced from reference TRBV2 and TRBJ2-3, is EPEVTQTPSHQVTQMGQEVILRCVPISNHLYFYWYRQILGQKVEFLVSFYNNEISEKSEIFDDQFSVERPDGSNFTLKIRSTKLEDSAMYFCARTSGATDTQYFGPGTRLTVL.

V is TRBV4-1 and J is TRBJ2-1; TCRdb reports TRBD2, a call that lacks DNA to check it against. CDR1 and CDR2 from the germline V gene are MGHRA and YSYEKL. The CDR3 contains 17 residues. Here the CDR3 reads CASSPEYTSGVYNEQFF.

The chain recombines TRBV6-2 or TRBV6-3 with TRBJ2-2; TCRdb's D call of TRBD2 is untestable without DNA. The CDR3 totals 14 residues. The germline V gene encodes CDR1 MNHEY and CDR2 SVGEGT. CDR3 amino acids: CASSYARLAGELFF.

The rearrangement joins TRBV7-9 to TRBJ2-7; TCRdb gives TRBD2 as the D gene, but with no DNA this cannot be confirmed. CDR3 length: 15 residues. Germline V gene sequence: CDR1 SEHNR, CDR2 FQNEAQ (reference sequence). The CDR3 spells CASSSRTGNSYEQYF.

The chain is built from TRBV12-3 or TRBV12-4 and TRBJ2-5; TCRdb's D gene call, TRBD2, goes unchecked for lack of DNA. This CDR3 has 14 residues. CDR3 region: CASSPSGVQETQYF.

CDR3 sequence: CSARDPQLSGGTDTQYF. The chain recombines TRBV20-1 with TRBJ2-3; TCRdb's D call, TRBD2, is unchecked because there is no DNA. This CDR3 comprises 17 residues. CDR1 and CDR2 (germline): DFQATT, SNEGSKA (reference sequence).

This rearrangement joins TRBV7-2 to TRBJ1-2; no DNA is available, so the TRBD1 call from TCRdb remains unchecked. This CDR3 contains 15 residues. Germline V lookup: CDR1 SGHTA, CDR2 FQGNSA. This chain's CDR3 is CASSLVGGNPRDYTF.

The rearrangement links TRBV27 to TRBJ2-1. This CDR3 is built from 12 residues. CDR1 is MNHEY and CDR2 is SMNVEV in the germline V gene (reference sequence). The CDR3 is CASSLYGDEQFF.